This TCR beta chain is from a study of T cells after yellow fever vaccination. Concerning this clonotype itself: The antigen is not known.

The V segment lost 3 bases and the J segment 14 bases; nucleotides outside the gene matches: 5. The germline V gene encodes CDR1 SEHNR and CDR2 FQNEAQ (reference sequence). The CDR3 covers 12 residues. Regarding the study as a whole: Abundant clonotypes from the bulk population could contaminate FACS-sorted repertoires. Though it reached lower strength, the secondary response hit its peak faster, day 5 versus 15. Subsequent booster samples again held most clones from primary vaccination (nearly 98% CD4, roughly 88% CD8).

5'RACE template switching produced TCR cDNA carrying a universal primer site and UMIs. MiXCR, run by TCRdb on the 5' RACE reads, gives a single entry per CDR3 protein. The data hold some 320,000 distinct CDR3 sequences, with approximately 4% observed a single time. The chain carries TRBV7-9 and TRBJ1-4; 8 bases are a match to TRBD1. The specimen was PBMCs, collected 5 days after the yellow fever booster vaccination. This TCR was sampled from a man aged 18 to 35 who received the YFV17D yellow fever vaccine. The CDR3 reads CASSFGQGGLFF. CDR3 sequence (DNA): TGTGCCAGCAGCTTCGGACAGGGCGGGCTGTTTTTT. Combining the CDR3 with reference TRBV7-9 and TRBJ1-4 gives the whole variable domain DTGVSQNPRHKITKRGQNVTFRCDPISEHNRLYWYRQTLGQGPEFLTYFQNEAQLEKSRLLSDRFSAERPKGSFSTLEIQRTEQGDSAMYLCASSFGQGGLFFGSGTQLSVL.